Below are 22 T cell receptor beta chains sequenced from a single sample in a study of T cell responses to AZD1222 COVID-19 vaccine. The data were produced by immunoSEQ multiplex PCR, yet TCRdb's version contains in-frame clones alone and is incomplete. The sample holds 150,000 or so clones, about nine tenths seen once. The specimen was peripheral blood, collected on day 0 of AZD1222 vaccination. The receptors stem from an adult in good health.

The V and J genes are TRBV3-1 (or the pseudogene TRBV3-2) and TRBJ2-4; 9 bases fit TRBD1. Germline lookup yields CDR1 LGHDT and CDR2 YNNKEL (reference sequence). This CDR3 is built from 15 residues. The J segment lost 1 base and the V segment lost 8 bases, leaving 6 bases of the junction unmatched. The CDR3 loop reads CASHTGTGAKNIQYF. In nucleotides, the CDR3 is TGTGCCAGCCATACAGGGACAGGGGCCAAAAACATTCAGTACTTC.

This clone has a single count. This sequence joins TRBV3-1 (or the pseudogene TRBV3-2) and TRBJ1-2; D is unclear. CDR1 and CDR2 from the germline V gene are LGHDT and YNNKEL (reference sequence). The CDR3 is made up of 13 amino acids. Trimming removed 5 bases from V and 4 bases from J, with 11 bases in between. DNA of the CDR3: TGTGCCAGCAGCGAAACCCGGGGCTATGGCTACACCTTC. It is translated as CASSETRGYGYTF.

The rearrangement joins TRBV28 to TRBJ1-1, with 9 bases matching TRBD1. The junction had 16 bases not matched to a gene; V was cut back by 6 bases and J by 11 bases. Germline V gene sequence: CDR1 MDHEN, CDR2 SYDVKM. The CDR3 contains 15 residues. The CDR3 sequence: CASSPSGTGSMGAFF. Here the CDR3 DNA reads TGTGCCAGCAGCCCCTCCGGGACAGGGTCCATGGGCGCTTTCTTT.

The genes are TRBV3-1 (or the pseudogene TRBV3-2) and TRBJ2-3, with D maybe TRBD2 (7 bases). CDR1 is LGHDT, CDR2 YNNKEL, per germline (reference sequence). V was cut by 2 bases and J by 4 bases, with 13 bases left in between. The CDR3 covers 15 residues. In DNA form, the CDR3 reads TGTGCCAGCAGCCAACAACAGGGAGGGTCAGATACGCAGTATTTT. Translation gives CASSQQQGGSDTQYF.

This chain connects TRBV28 to TRBJ2-3, with 8 bases aligning to TRBD1. CDR1 and CDR2 from the germline V gene are MDHEN and SYDVKM. The V gene end was trimmed by 3 bases and the J gene end by 2 bases; junction bases not matched to a gene: 4. CDR3 length: 15 amino acids. CDR3 in amino acids: CASSLTGAFTDTQYF. The CDR3, as DNA: TGTGCCAGCAGTTTGACAGGGGCGTTCACAGATACGCAGTATTTT.

The rearrangement uses TRBV9 and TRBJ2-7; a weak D match, TRBD1 (6 bases). Trimming pared 4 bases from V and 1 base from J, leaving 9 bases between. The CDR3 covers 13 residues. Germline V gene data show CDR1 as SGDLS and CDR2 as YYNGEE. Here the CDR3 DNA reads TGTGCCAGCAGCTGGGACACTTCCTACGAGCAGTACTTC. Residues: CASSWDTSYEQYF.

The genes are TRBV5-1 and TRBJ2-2, with TRBD1 as a possible D gene (5 bases). The V end lost 6 bases, the J end lost 0 bases, and 6 bases lay between the germline ends. The germline CDR1 and CDR2 sequences are SGHRS and YFSETQ. The length of the CDR3 is 13 residues. CDR3 coding DNA: TGCGCCAGCAAGACAGCGAACACCGGGGAGCTGTTTTTT. This encodes CASKTANTGELFF.

V and J are TRBV28 and TRBJ2-1; 9 positions match TRBD1. Losses at the gene ends were 5 bases for V and 1 base for J; bases not matched to a gene: 6. The CDR3 is 16 residues long. CDR1 and CDR2 (germline): MDHEN, SYDVKM. The CDR3 sequence is CASSPRTGVSYNEQFF. The CDR3 DNA reads as TGTGCCAGCAGTCCTCGGACAGGGGTTTCCTACAATGAGCAGTTCTTC.

The chain couples TRBV19 to TRBJ2-1; D is tentatively TRBD1 or TRBD2 (5 bases each). This CDR3 has 15 amino acids. Germline V gene lookup returns CDR1 LNHDA and CDR2 SQIVND (reference sequence). V shed 1 base and J shed 8 bases, with 15 bases lying between them. In DNA form, the CDR3 reads TGTGCCAGTAGTATAGGAGGGGCTAGGCGTGATGAGCAGTTCTTC. Translating it yields CASSIGGARRDEQFF.

V gene TRBV6-4 combines with J gene TRBJ2-3, with TRBD1 as a possible D gene (6 bases). The V end was cut by 7 bases, the J end by 1 base, with 12 bases between. The germline V gene encodes CDR1 MRHNA and CDR2 SNTAGT. The CDR3 sequence is 14 residues long. The CDR3 sequence is CASNPTGRTDTQYF. The DNA for the CDR3 is TGTGCCAGCAACCCGACAGGACGCACAGATACGCAGTATTTT.

This clone was seen a few times. J is TRBJ1-2 and V is TRBV5-1, with unresolved D. The CDR3 totals 14 residues. CDR1 SGHRS and CDR2 YFSETQ come from the germline V gene. Trimming shortened V by 2 bases and J by 7 bases, and 15 bases separated the two germline ends. This chain's CDR3 is CASSFLNPTGGYTF. The CDR3 coding sequence is TGCGCCAGCAGCTTTCTGAACCCCACGGGTGGCTACACCTTC.

The chain carries TRBV10-3 and TRBJ2-1, with 9 bases lining up with TRBD2. Per the germline V gene, CDR1 is ENHRY and CDR2 is SYGVKD. The CDR3 runs to 14 residues. The V segment lost 8 bases and the J segment 6 bases; nucleotides outside the gene matches: 8. The CDR3 nucleotides are TGTGCCATCTGGACTAGCGAGAGCTCCAATGAGCAGTTCTTC. It codes for CAIWTSESSNEQFF.

This clone was counted once. V and J are TRBV6-1 and TRBJ1-5, with D maybe TRBD1 (5 bases). The CDR3 is made up of 14 amino acids. Between the trimmed V and J ends, which lost 2 bases and 6 bases, there was a span of 11 bases. Germline lookup yields CDR1 MNHNS and CDR2 SASEGT. This CDR3 is CASSERGWGQPQHF. CDR3 DNA sequence: TGTGCCAGCAGTGAAAGGGGTTGGGGTCAGCCCCAGCATTTT.

The CDR3, as DNA: TGTGCCAGCAGTTTAGGGCGGGATGAGCAGTTCTTC. Its protein is CASSLGRDEQFF. This rearrangement joins TRBV12-3 or TRBV12-4 to TRBJ2-1; tentatively, D is TRBD2 (5 bases). V shed 1 base and J shed 8 bases, with 6 bases lying between them. The CDR3 is 12 amino acids.

The chain's CDR3 is CASSLYGGQDTQYF. CDR3 DNA: TGTGCCAGCAGCTTGTACGGGGGGCAAGATACGCAGTATTTT. The rearrangement uses TRBV7-2 and TRBJ2-3; a possible D gene is TRBD2 (7 bases). With 3 bases removed from V and 5 bases from J, the gap between germline ends came to 12 bases. The CDR3 totals 14 residues. Germline CDR1 SGHTA, CDR2 FQGNSA.

This clone was counted only a few times. V gene TRBV6-5 combines with J gene TRBJ2-7, with a possible D match to TRBD2 (6 bases). Germline loops: CDR1 MNHEY, CDR2 SVGAGI. The CDR3 spans 13 residues. The V end lost 8 bases, the J end lost 6 bases, and 17 bases lay between the germline ends. The CDR3 protein is CASSSGSPLEQYF. The DNA for the CDR3 is TGTGCCAGCTCCAGCGGGTCGCCCCTCGAGCAGTACTTC.

The gene calls are TRBV29-1 and TRBJ2-7; a possible D gene is TRBD2 (5 bases). Between the trimmed V and J ends, which lost 4 bases and 5 bases, there was a span of 18 bases. Looked up from germline, CDR1 is SQVTM and CDR2 is ANQGSEA. The CDR3 totals 14 residues. CDR3 in amino acids: CSVVLGRGSNEQYF. Written as DNA, the CDR3 is TGCAGCGTTGTTCTTGGTCGAGGGTCAAACGAGCAGTACTTC.

The chain joins TRBV29-1 to TRBJ1-4; TRBD1 is a possible D gene (5 bases). Germline values: CDR1 SQVTM, CDR2 ANQGSEA. The CDR3 runs to 13 residues. With 5 bases removed from V and 8 bases from J, the gap between germline ends came to 15 bases. In DNA, the CDR3 is TGCAGCGTTTCAGGGAGGCTGGAGGAAAAACTGTTTTTT. Protein: CSVSGRLEEKLFF.

The gene calls are TRBV10-3 and TRBJ2-7; 7 bases agree with TRBD1. Germline CDR1 ENHRY, CDR2 SYGVKD. The CDR3 totals 12 residues. J was trimmed by 6 bases and V by 5 bases; bases with no gene match: 4. The CDR3 nucleotides read TGTGCCATCAGTACGACAGGGAGCGAGCAGTACTTC. Its translation: CAISTTGSEQYF.

This rearrangement joins TRBV7-2 to TRBJ1-5, with TRBD1 as a possible D gene (5 bases). Germline CDR1 and CDR2: SGHTA and FQGNSA. V shed 5 bases and J shed 9 bases, with 11 bases lying between them. The CDR3 sequence is 12 residues long. The CDR3 DNA is TGTGCCAGCAGCCTGGGGGGTCGGCCCCAGCATTTT. Its translation is CASSLGGRPQHF.

This clone was seen once. The CDR3 loop is CASSFAGGGLSYNEQFF. In DNA form, the CDR3 reads TGTGCCAGCAGTTTCGCGGGGGGGGGACTATCGTACAATGAGCAGTTCTTC. The chain links TRBV28 to TRBJ2-1; 9 positions agree with TRBD2. The J segment lost 4 bases and the V segment lost 3 bases, leaving 10 bases of the junction unmatched. The CDR3 has 17 residues. Germline V gene sequence: CDR1 MDHEN, CDR2 SYDVKM.

The chain combines TRBV6-5 with TRBJ1-6; TRBD1 agrees at 7 bases. CDR3 length: 14 amino acids. Germline lookup yields CDR1 MNHEY and CDR2 SVGAGI. V trimming: 6 bases; J trimming: 7 bases; junction bases outside the gene matches: 6. The CDR3 region is CASRRQGGNSPLHF. The CDR3 region has the DNA TGTGCCAGCAGACGACAGGGCGGGAATTCACCCCTCCACTTT.